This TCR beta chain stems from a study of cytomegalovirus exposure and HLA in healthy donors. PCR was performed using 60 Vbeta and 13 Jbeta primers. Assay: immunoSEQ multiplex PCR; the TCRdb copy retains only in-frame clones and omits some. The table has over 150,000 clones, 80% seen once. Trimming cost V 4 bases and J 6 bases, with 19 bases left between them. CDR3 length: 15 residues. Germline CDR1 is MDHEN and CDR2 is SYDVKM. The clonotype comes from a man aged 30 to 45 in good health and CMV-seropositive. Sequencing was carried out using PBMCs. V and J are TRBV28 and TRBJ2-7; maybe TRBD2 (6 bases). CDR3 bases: TGTGCCAGCAGTTCCCCCACTAGCCCGAGGGCCGAGCAGTACTTC. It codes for CASSSPTSPRAEQYF. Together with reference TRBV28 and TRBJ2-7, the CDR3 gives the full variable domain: DVKVTQSSRYLVKRTGEKVFLECVQDMDHENMFWYRQDPGLGLRLIYFSYDVKMKEKGDIPEGYSVSREKKERFSLILESASTNQTSMYLCASSSPTSPRAEQYFGPGTRLTVT.